The rows below give T cell receptor beta chains drawn from one sample of a study of blood T cell repertoires in COVID-19. Sequencing was performed with immunoSEQ multiplex PCR; in TCRdb, only in-frame clones are kept and a portion is missing. The sample comprises some 250,000 clones, 80% to 90% of which are singletons, and 1.5% to 2% rests with the top ten. Specimen: PBMCs or T cells enriched from blood (not recorded which). These receptors all stem from a woman between 45 and 65 years old who had recovered from COVID-19. Both conserved end residues are part of each CDR3. The order of the fields is V gene, J gene, clone size, D gene, CDR3 protein, CDR3 DNA. The D gene is left open where the match is weak. Clone size is shown for a subset of rows, as once, few, many or a class of expanded clone.

v_call: TRBV7-9; j_call: TRBJ2-1; clone_size: .; d_call: TRBD2; cdr3_aa: CASSLGGLAGVATDEQFF; cdr3_nt: TGTGCCAGCAGCTTAGGGGGACTAGCGGGAGTGGCTACGGATGAGCAGTTCTTC
v_call: TRBV7-9; j_call: TRBJ2-1; clone_size: .; d_call: TRBD2; cdr3_aa: CASSLGGSGRREQFF; cdr3_nt: TGTGCCAGCAGCTTAGGAGGTAGCGGGAGACGGGAGCAGTTCTTC
v_call: TRBV19; j_call: TRBJ2-3; clone_size: .; d_call: TRBD1; cdr3_aa: CASSSPRQGRFGTQYF; cdr3_nt: TGTGCCAGTAGTTCCCCAAGACAGGGGCGTTTTGGTACGCAGTATTTT
v_call: TRBV7-9; j_call: TRBJ1-4; clone_size: .; d_call: .; cdr3_aa: CASSFSRTDIEKLFF; cdr3_nt: TGTGCCAGCAGCTTTTCACGGACAGATATTGAAAAACTGTTTTTT
v_call: TRBV7-9; j_call: TRBJ2-5; clone_size: once; d_call: TRBD1; cdr3_aa: CASSPGTVETQYF; cdr3_nt: TGTGCCAGCAGCCCCGGGACAGTGGAGACCCAGTACTTC
v_call: TRBV7-3; j_call: TRBJ2-3; clone_size: .; d_call: TRBD2; cdr3_aa: CASSAGTSGSLDTQYF; cdr3_nt: TGTGCCAGCAGCGCCGGGACTAGCGGGAGTTTGGATACGCAGTATTTT
v_call: TRBV2; j_call: TRBJ2-7; clone_size: .; d_call: .; cdr3_aa: CASSAVRVKSWDEQYF; cdr3_nt: TGTGCCAGCAGTGCCGTCAGGGTAAAATCCTGGGACGAGCAGTACTTC
v_call: TRBV7-9; j_call: TRBJ1-6; clone_size: .; d_call: TRBD1; cdr3_aa: CASSGTVHSPLHF; cdr3_nt: TGTGCCAGCAGTGGGACAGTCCATTCACCCCTCCACTTT
v_call: TRBV11-2; j_call: TRBJ2-7; clone_size: .; d_call: .; cdr3_aa: CASSSEGALIISYEQYF; cdr3_nt: TGTGCCAGCAGCTCCGAAGGGGCACTTATAATCAGCTACGAGCAGTACTTC
v_call: TRBV28; j_call: TRBJ2-2; clone_size: .; d_call: .; cdr3_aa: CASSSGLLELFF; cdr3_nt: TGTGCCAGCAGTTCGGGACTTTTGGAGCTGTTTTTT
v_call: TRBV30; j_call: TRBJ2-7; clone_size: .; d_call: TRBD1; cdr3_aa: CAWSTSRTGGDYEQYF; cdr3_nt: TGTGCCTGGAGTACATCCCGGACAGGGGGAGACTACGAGCAGTACTTC
v_call: TRBV11-2; j_call: TRBJ2-3; clone_size: .; d_call: TRBD2; cdr3_aa: CASSLASGRALTDTQYF; cdr3_nt: TGTGCCAGCAGCTTAGCTAGCGGGAGGGCCCTCACAGATACGCAGTATTTT
v_call: TRBV2; j_call: TRBJ2-6; clone_size: once; d_call: TRBD1; cdr3_aa: CASFRDSNAGANVLTF; cdr3_nt: TGTGCCAGTTTTAGGGACAGTAATGCTGGGGCCAACGTCCTGACTTTC
v_call: TRBV10-3; j_call: TRBJ2-5; clone_size: .; d_call: TRBD2; cdr3_aa: CAISTGGTSVTLTQETQYF; cdr3_nt: TGTGCCATCAGTACGGGGGGGACTAGCGTAACTTTAACCCAAGAGACCCAGTACTTC
v_call: TRBV6-5; j_call: TRBJ2-2; clone_size: once; d_call: .; cdr3_aa: CASSFSDREGTGELFF; cdr3_nt: TGTGCCAGCAGTTTCTCGGACAGGGAGGGGACCGGGGAGCTGTTTTTT
v_call: TRBV4-1; j_call: TRBJ2-2; clone_size: .; d_call: TRBD2; cdr3_aa: CASSPGLAGAPGELFF; cdr3_nt: TGCGCCAGCAGCCCGGGACTAGCGGGAGCCCCCGGGGAGCTGTTTTTT
v_call: TRBV9; j_call: TRBJ2-2; clone_size: once; d_call: TRBD1; cdr3_aa: CASNRGVQETGELFF; cdr3_nt: TGTGCCAGCAACAGGGGGGTGCAAGAGACCGGGGAGCTGTTTTTT
v_call: TRBV28; j_call: TRBJ2-1; clone_size: .; d_call: .; cdr3_aa: CASSSSGVSSYNEQFF; cdr3_nt: TGTGCCAGCAGTTCCTCAGGGGTCAGCTCCTACAATGAGCAGTTCTTC
v_call: TRBV6-5; j_call: TRBJ2-1; clone_size: .; d_call: TRBD2; cdr3_aa: CASSNGRAYNEQFF; cdr3_nt: TGTGCCAGCAGTAACGGGAGGGCCTACAATGAGCAGTTCTTC
v_call: TRBV5-8; j_call: TRBJ1-2; clone_size: .; d_call: .; cdr3_aa: CASSLVTGVVNYGYTF; cdr3_nt: TGTGCCAGCAGCTTGGTCACAGGAGTTGTTAACTATGGCTACACCTTC
v_call: TRBV6-6; j_call: TRBJ1-5; clone_size: once; d_call: .; cdr3_aa: CASLSVNQPQHF; cdr3_nt: TGTGCCAGCTTATCAGTAAATCAGCCCCAGCATTTT
v_call: TRBV24-1; j_call: TRBJ2-7; clone_size: .; d_call: TRBD2; cdr3_aa: CATSDGVMREAWTYEQYF; cdr3_nt: TGTGCCACCAGTGATGGGGTTATGCGGGAGGCCTGGACCTACGAGCAGTACTTC
v_call: TRBV3-1/TRBV3-2; j_call: TRBJ2-1; clone_size: .; d_call: TRBD2; cdr3_aa: CASSQEVAGGLNEQFF; cdr3_nt: TGTGCCAGCAGCCAAGAAGTAGCGGGAGGGCTCAATGAGCAGTTCTTC
v_call: TRBV5-4; j_call: TRBJ2-1; clone_size: .; d_call: .; cdr3_aa: CASSFGGLAEVGQFF; cdr3_nt: TGTGCCAGCAGCTTTGGTGGTTTAGCCGAGGTGGGGCAGTTCTTC
v_call: TRBV4-1; j_call: TRBJ1-5; clone_size: .; d_call: .; cdr3_aa: CASSQEGRGTNQPQHF; cdr3_nt: TGCGCCAGCAGCCAAGAAGGCAGGGGAACAAATCAGCCCCAGCATTTT
v_call: TRBV27; j_call: TRBJ1-2; clone_size: many; d_call: .; cdr3_aa: CASSSTGNYGYTF; cdr3_nt: TGTGCCAGCAGTAGTACAGGGAACTATGGCTACACCTTC
v_call: TRBV13; j_call: TRBJ2-3; clone_size: .; d_call: .; cdr3_aa: CASSPGQAHTQYF; cdr3_nt: TGTGCCAGCAGCCCCGGACAAGCTCATACGCAGTATTTT
v_call: TRBV7-9; j_call: TRBJ1-1; clone_size: .; d_call: .; cdr3_aa: CASSSSGSRNTEAFF; cdr3_nt: TGTGCCAGCAGCTCATCAGGAAGTCGGAACACTGAAGCTTTCTTT
v_call: TRBV5-4; j_call: TRBJ2-3; clone_size: .; d_call: .; cdr3_aa: CASSLPLSTDTQYF; cdr3_nt: TGTGCCAGCAGCTTGCCTTTGAGCACAGATACGCAGTATTTT
v_call: TRBV7-2; j_call: TRBJ2-2; clone_size: once; d_call: .; cdr3_aa: CASSLRGPNTGELFF; cdr3_nt: TGTGCCAGCAGCTTACGCGGGCCCAACACCGGGGAGCTGTTTTTT
v_call: TRBV27; j_call: TRBJ2-3; clone_size: once; d_call: TRBD2; cdr3_aa: CASSSPGLAGGTDTQYF; cdr3_nt: TGTGCCAGCAGTTCTCCGGGACTAGCGGGAGGTACAGATACGCAGTATTTT
v_call: TRBV6-6; j_call: TRBJ2-3; clone_size: .; d_call: TRBD1; cdr3_aa: CASSYHTGGQDTQYF; cdr3_nt: TGTGCCAGCAGTTACCATACAGGGGGCCAGGATACGCAGTATTTT
v_call: TRBV18; j_call: TRBJ1-5; clone_size: .; d_call: .; cdr3_aa: CASSTETGTPSQPQHF; cdr3_nt: TGTGCCAGCTCGACAGAGACCGGGACTCCTTCCCAGCCCCAGCATTTT
v_call: TRBV28; j_call: TRBJ1-1; clone_size: .; d_call: .; cdr3_aa: CASSLARILNTEAFF; cdr3_nt: TGTGCCAGCAGTTTGGCTAGGATCTTGAACACTGAAGCTTTCTTT
v_call: TRBV3-1/TRBV3-2; j_call: TRBJ1-6; clone_size: .; d_call: .; cdr3_aa: CASSQVATVNSPLHF; cdr3_nt: TGTGCCAGCAGCCAAGTGGCGACAGTAAATTCACCCCTCCACTTT
v_call: TRBV6-5; j_call: TRBJ2-7; clone_size: .; d_call: TRBD1; cdr3_aa: CASSYSLAGGRYEQYF; cdr3_nt: TGTGCCAGCAGTTACTCGTTGGCAGGGGGACGCTACGAGCAGTACTTC
v_call: TRBV7-9; j_call: TRBJ2-7; clone_size: .; d_call: .; cdr3_aa: CASSWEVAYEQYF; cdr3_nt: TGTGCCAGCAGCTGGGAGGTCGCCTACGAGCAGTACTTC
v_call: TRBV30; j_call: TRBJ1-1; clone_size: .; d_call: .; cdr3_aa: CAWRHLIGEAFF; cdr3_nt: TGTGCCTGGAGACACCTGATTGGCGAAGCTTTCTTT
v_call: TRBV27; j_call: TRBJ2-7; clone_size: once; d_call: .; cdr3_aa: CASSFGLTYEQYF; cdr3_nt: TGTGCCAGCAGTTTCGGACTGACCTACGAGCAGTACTTC
v_call: TRBV9; j_call: TRBJ2-1; clone_size: .; d_call: .; cdr3_aa: CASSVATPGTQNYPAPGSEQFF; cdr3_nt: TGTGCCAGCAGCGTAGCCACACCCGGGACACAGAATTATCCGGCGCCTGGCAGTGAGCAGTTCTTC
v_call: TRBV1; j_call: TRBJ1-2; clone_size: .; d_call: .; cdr3_aa: CTTRGVHGYTF; cdr3_nt: TGCACCACCCGGGGTGTTCATGGCTACACCTTC
v_call: TRBV21-1; j_call: TRBJ2-1; clone_size: .; d_call: .; cdr3_aa: CASSKKGQRTYNEQFF; cdr3_nt: TGTGCCAGCAGCAAGAAAGGACAGCGAACCTACAATGAGCAGTTCTTC
v_call: TRBV18; j_call: TRBJ2-4; clone_size: .; d_call: TRBD2; cdr3_aa: CASSPTLGGVDIQYF; cdr3_nt: TGTGCCAGCTCACCGACCCTGGGGGGGGTGGACATTCAGTACTTC
v_call: TRBV7-3; j_call: TRBJ2-7; clone_size: .; d_call: .; cdr3_aa: CASSLGAGGYEQYF; cdr3_nt: TGTGCCAGCAGCTTGGGAGCAGGGGGGTACGAGCAGTACTTC
v_call: TRBV7-2; j_call: TRBJ2-7; clone_size: once; d_call: .; cdr3_aa: CASSFRSEQYF; cdr3_nt: TGTGCCAGCAGCTTTAGAAGCGAGCAGTACTTC
v_call: TRBV4-1; j_call: TRBJ1-2; clone_size: .; d_call: .; cdr3_aa: CASSRSGTPNYGYTF; cdr3_nt: TGCGCCAGCAGCCGGTCCGGGACACCGAACTATGGCTACACCTTC
v_call: TRBV29-1; j_call: TRBJ1-2; clone_size: .; d_call: TRBD1; cdr3_aa: CSVQMRDRANYGYTF; cdr3_nt: TGCAGCGTCCAAATGCGGGACAGGGCTAACTATGGCTACACCTTC
v_call: TRBV10-3; j_call: TRBJ1-6; clone_size: .; d_call: TRBD1; cdr3_aa: CAISGTDVSPLHF; cdr3_nt: TGTGCCATCTCCGGGACAGATGTTTCACCCCTCCACTTT
v_call: TRBV28; j_call: TRBJ1-6; clone_size: few; d_call: .; cdr3_aa: CASTLSGNSPLHF; cdr3_nt: TGTGCCAGCACTCTTTCGGGAAATTCACCCCTCCACTTT
v_call: TRBV2; j_call: TRBJ1-6; clone_size: .; d_call: .; cdr3_aa: CASSELEQDNSPLHF; cdr3_nt: TGTGCCAGCAGTGAATTAGAACAGGATAATTCACCCCTCCACTTT
v_call: TRBV2; j_call: TRBJ2-7; clone_size: .; d_call: TRBD2; cdr3_aa: CASSVRGRIAEQYF; cdr3_nt: TGTGCCAGCAGTGTACGCGGGAGGATTGCGGAGCAGTACTTC